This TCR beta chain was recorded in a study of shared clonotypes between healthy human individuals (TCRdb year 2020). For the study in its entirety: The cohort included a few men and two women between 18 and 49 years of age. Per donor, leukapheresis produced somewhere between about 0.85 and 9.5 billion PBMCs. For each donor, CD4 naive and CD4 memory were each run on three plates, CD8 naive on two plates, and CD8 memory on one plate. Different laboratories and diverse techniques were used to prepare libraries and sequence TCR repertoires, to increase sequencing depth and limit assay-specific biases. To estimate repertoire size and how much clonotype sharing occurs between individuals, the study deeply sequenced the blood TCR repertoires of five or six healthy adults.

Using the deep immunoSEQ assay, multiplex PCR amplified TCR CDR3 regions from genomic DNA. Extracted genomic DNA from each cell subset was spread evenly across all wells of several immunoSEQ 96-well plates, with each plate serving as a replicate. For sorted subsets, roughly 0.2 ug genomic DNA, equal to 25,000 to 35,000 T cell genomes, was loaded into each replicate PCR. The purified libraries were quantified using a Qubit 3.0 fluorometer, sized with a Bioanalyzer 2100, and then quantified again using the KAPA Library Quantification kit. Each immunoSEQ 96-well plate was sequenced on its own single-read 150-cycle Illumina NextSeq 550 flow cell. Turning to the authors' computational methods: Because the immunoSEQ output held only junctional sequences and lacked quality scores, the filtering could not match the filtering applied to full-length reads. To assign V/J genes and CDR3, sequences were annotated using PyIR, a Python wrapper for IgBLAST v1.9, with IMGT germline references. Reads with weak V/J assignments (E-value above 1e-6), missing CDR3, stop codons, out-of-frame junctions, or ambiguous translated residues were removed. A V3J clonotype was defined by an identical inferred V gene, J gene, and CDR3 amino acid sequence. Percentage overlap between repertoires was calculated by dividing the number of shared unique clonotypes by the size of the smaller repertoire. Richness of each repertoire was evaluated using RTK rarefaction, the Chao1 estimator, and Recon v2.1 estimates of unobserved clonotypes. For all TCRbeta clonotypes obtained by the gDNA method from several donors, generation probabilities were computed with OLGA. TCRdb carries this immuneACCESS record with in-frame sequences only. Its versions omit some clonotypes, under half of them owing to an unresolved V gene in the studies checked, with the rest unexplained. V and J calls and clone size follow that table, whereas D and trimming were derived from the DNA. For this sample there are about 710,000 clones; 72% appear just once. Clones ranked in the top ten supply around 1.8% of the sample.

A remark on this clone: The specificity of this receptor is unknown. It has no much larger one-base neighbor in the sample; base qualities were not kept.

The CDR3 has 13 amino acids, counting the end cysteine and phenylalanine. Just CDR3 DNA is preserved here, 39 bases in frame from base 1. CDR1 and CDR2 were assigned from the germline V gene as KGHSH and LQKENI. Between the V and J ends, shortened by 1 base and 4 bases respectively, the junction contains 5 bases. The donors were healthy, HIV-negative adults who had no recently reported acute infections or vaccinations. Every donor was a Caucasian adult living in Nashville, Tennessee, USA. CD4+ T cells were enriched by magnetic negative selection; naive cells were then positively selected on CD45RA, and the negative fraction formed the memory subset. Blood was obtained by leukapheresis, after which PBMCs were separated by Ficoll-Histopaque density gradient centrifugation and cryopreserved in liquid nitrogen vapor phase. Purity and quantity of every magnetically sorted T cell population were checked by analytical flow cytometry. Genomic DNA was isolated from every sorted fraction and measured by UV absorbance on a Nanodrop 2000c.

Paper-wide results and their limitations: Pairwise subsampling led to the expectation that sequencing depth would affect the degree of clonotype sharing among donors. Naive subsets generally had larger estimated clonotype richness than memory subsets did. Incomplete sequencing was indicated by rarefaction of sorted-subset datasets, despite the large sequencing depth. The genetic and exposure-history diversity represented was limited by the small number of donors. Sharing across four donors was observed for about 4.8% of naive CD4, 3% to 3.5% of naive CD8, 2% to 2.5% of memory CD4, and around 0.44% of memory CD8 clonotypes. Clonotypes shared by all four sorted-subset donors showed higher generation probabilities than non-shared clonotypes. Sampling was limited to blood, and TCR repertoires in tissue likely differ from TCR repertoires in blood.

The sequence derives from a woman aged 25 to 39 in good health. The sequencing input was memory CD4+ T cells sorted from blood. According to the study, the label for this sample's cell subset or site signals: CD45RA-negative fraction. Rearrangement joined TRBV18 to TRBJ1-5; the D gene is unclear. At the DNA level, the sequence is TGTGCCAGCTCACCACACCCAAATCAGCCCCAGCATTTT. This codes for CASSPHPNQPQHF.